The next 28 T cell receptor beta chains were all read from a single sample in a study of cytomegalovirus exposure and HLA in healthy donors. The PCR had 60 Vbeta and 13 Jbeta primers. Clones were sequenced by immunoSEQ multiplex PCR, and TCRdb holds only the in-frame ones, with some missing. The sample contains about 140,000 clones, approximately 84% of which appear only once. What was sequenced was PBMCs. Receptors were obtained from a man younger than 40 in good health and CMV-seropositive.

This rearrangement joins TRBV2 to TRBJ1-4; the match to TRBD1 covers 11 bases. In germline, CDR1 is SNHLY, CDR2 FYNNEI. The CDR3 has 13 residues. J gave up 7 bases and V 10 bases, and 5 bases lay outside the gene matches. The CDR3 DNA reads TGTGCCACCTCCGGGACAGGGGGTGAAAAACTGTTTTTT. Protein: CATSGTGGEKLFF. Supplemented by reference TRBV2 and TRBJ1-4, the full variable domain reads EPEVTQTPSHQVTQMGQEVILRCVPISNHLYFYWYRQILGQKVEFLVSFYNNEISEKSEIFDDQFSVERPDGSNFTLKIRSTKLEDSAMYFCATSGTGGEKLFFGSGTQLSVL.

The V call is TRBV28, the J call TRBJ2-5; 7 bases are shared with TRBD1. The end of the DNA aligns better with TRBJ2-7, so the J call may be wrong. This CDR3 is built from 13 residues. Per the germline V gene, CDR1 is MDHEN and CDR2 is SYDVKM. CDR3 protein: CASSRQGPYEQYF. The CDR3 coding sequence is TGTGCCAGCAGCCGACAGGGCCCCTACGAGCAGTACTTC.

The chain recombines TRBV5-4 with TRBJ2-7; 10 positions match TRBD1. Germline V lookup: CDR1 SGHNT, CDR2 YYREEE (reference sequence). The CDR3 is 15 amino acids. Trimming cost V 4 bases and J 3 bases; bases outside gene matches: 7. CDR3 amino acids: CASSASGTGVYEQYF. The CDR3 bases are TGTGCCAGCAGCGCCTCAGGGACAGGGGTCTACGAGCAGTACTTC. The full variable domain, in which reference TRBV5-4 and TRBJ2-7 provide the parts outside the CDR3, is ETGVTQSPTHLIKTRGQQVTLRCSSQSGHNTVSWYQQALGQGPQFIFQYYREEENGRGNFPPRFSGLQFPNYSSELNVNALELDDSALYLCASSASGTGVYEQYFGPGTRLTVT.

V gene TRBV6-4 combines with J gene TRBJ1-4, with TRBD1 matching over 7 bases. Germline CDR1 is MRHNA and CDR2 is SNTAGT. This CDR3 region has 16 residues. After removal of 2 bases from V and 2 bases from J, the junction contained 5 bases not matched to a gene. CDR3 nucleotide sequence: TGTGCCAGCAGTGACGGTCCAGGGGGGACTAATGAAAAACTGTTTTTT. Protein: CASSDGPGGTNEKLFF.

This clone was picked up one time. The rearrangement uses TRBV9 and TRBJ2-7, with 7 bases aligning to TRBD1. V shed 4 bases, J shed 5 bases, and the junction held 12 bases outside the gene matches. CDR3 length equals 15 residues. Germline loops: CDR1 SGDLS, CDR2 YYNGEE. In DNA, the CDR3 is TGTGCCAGCAGCTGGATGGGCCAGGGGGACGACGAGCAGTACTTC. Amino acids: CASSWMGQGDDEQYF.

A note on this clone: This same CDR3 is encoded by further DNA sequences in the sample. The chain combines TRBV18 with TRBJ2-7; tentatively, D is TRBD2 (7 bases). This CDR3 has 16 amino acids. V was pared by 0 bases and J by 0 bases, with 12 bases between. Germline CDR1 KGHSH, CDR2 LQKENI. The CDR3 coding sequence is TGTGCCAGCTCACCACCCTCGGGGGGCATCTCCTACGAGCAGTACTTC. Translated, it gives CASSPPSGGISYEQYF.

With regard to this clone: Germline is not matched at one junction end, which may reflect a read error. CDR3 DNA sequence: TGTTCCAGCAGTGAGATGAACACTGAAGCTTTCTTT. Translating it yields CSSSEMNTEAFF. This sequence joins TRBV7-9 and TRBJ1-1; D is undetermined. Germline V gene data show CDR1 as SEHNR and CDR2 as FQNEAQ (reference sequence). The CDR3 has 12 residues.

The CDR3 loop reads CASSTGQGGGYTF. The CDR3 DNA reads TGTGCCAGCAGCACGGGACAGGGTGGTGGCTACACCTTC. The rearrangement uses TRBV6-6 and TRBJ1-2; 9 bases align to TRBD1. V shed 6 bases, J shed 7 bases, and the junction held 6 bases outside the gene matches. CDR1 MNHNY and CDR2 SVGAGI come from the germline V gene (reference sequence). This CDR3 spans 13 amino acids.

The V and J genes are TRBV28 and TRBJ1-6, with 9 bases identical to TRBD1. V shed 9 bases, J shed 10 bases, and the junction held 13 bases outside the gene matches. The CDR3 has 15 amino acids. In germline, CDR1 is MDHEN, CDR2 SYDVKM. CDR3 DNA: TGTGCCAGTCAAAGGCCCGGGACAGGGCTCTCACCCCTCCACTTT. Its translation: CASQRPGTGLSPLHF.

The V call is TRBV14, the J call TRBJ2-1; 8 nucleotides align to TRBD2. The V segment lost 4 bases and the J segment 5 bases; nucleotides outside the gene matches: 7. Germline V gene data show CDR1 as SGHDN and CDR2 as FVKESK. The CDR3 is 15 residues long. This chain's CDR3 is CASSRPAGVNNEQFF. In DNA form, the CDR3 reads TGTGCCAGCAGCCGCCCAGCGGGAGTGAACAATGAGCAGTTCTTC.

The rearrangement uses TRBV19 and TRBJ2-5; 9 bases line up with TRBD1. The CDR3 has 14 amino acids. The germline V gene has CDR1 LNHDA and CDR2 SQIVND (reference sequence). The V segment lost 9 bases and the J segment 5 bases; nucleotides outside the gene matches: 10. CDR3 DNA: TGTGCCAGCCAAAAACAGGGGGCCGGCGAGACCCAGTACTTC. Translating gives CASQKQGAGETQYF.

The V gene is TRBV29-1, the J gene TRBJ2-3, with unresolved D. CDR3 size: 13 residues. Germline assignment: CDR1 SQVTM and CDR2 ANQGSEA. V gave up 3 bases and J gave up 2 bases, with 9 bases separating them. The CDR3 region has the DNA TGCAGCGTTGAGGTACAAACCACAGATACGCAGTATTTT. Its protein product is CSVEVQTTDTQYF.

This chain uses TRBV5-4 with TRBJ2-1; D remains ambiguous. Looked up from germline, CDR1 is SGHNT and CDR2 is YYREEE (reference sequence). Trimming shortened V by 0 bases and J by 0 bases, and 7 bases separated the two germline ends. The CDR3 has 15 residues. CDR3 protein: CASSLDTGSYNEQFF. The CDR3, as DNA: TGTGCCAGCAGCTTGGACACGGGCTCCTACAATGAGCAGTTCTTC.

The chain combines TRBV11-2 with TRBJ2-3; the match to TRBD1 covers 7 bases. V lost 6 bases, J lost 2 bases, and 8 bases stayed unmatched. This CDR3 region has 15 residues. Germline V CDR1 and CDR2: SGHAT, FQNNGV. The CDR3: CASRRSGTVTDTQYF. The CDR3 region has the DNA TGTGCCAGCAGGCGCTCCGGGACAGTCACAGATACGCAGTATTTT. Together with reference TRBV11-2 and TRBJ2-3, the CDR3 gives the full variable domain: EAGVAQSPRYKIIEKRQSVAFWCNPISGHATLYWYQQILGQGPKLLIQFQNNGVVDDSQLPKDRFSAERLKGVDSTLKIQPAKLEDSAVYLCASRRSGTVTDTQYFGPGTRLTVL.

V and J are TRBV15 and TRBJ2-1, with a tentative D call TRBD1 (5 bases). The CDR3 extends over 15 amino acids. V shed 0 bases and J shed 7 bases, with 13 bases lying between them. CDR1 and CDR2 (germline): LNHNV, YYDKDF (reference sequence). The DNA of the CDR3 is TGTGCCACCAGCAGAGAGGCAGGGCGTCAGAATGAGCAGTTCTTC. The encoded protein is CATSREAGRQNEQFF.

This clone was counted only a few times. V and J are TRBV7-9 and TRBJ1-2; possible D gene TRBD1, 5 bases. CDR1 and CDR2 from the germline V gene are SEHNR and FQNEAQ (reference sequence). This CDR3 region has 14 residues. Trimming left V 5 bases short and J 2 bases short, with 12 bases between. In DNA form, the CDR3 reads TGTGCCAGCAGCGCGAGACAGTCGAACTATGGCTACACCTTC. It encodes CASSARQSNYGYTF.

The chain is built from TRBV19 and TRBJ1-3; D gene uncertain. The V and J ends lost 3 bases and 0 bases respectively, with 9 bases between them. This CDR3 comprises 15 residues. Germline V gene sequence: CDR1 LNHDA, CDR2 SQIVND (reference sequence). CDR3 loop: CASSIGSDSGNTIYF. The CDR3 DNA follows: TGTGCCAGTAGTATCGGGTCAGACTCTGGAAACACCATATATTTT.

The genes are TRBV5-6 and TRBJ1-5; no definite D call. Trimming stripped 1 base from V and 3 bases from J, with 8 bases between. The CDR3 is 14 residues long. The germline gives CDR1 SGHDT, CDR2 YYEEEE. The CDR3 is CASSLRRINQPQHF. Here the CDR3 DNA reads TGTGCCAGCAGCTTGAGGAGAATCAATCAGCCCCAGCATTTT.

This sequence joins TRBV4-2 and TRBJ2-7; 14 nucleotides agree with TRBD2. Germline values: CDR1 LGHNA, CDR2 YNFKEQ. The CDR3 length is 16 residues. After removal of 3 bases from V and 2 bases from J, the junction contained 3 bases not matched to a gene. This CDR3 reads CASSQTSGGAAYEQYF. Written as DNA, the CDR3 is TGTGCCAGCAGCCAGACTAGCGGGGGGGCAGCCTACGAGCAGTACTTC.

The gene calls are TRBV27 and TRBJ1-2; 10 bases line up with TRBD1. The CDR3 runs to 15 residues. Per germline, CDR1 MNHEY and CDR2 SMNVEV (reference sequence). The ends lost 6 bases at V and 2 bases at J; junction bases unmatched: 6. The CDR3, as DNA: TGTGCCAGCAGCGGGACAGGGGCCTTAAACTATGGCTACACCTTC. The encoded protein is CASSGTGALNYGYTF.

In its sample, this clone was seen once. The DNA for the CDR3 is TGTGCCAGTAACTTGAATGGACAGGGAGAAGGTGAGCAGTTCTTC. As protein: CASNLNGQGEGEQFF. The rearrangement uses TRBV28 and TRBJ2-1; 8 bases match TRBD1. Losses at the gene ends were 9 bases for V and 9 bases for J; bases not matched to a gene: 16. The CDR3 is 15 residues long. The germline V gene has CDR1 MDHEN and CDR2 SYDVKM.

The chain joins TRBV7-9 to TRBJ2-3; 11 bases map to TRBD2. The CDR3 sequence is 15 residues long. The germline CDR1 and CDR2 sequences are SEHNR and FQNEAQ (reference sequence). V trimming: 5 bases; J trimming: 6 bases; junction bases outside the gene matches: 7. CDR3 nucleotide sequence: TGTGCCAGCAGCCATTTAGCGGGGGGGCCTGATACGCAGTATTTT. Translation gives CASSHLAGGPDTQYF.

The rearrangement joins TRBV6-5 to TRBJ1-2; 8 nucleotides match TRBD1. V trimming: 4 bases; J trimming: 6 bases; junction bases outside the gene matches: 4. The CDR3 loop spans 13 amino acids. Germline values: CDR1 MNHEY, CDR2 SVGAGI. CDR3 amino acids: CASSFQGADGYTF. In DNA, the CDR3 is TGTGCCAGCAGTTTTCAGGGGGCAGATGGCTACACCTTC.

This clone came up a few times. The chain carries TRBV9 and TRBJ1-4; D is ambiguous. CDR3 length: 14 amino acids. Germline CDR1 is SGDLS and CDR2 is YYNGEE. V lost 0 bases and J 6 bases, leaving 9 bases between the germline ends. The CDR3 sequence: CASSVEEADEKLFF. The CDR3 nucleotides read TGTGCCAGCAGCGTAGAAGAGGCAGATGAAAAACTGTTTTTT.

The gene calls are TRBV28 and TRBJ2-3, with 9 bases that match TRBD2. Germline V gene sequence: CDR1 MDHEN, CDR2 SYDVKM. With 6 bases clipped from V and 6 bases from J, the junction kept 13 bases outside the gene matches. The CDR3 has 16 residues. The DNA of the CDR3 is TGTGCCAGCAGGGGCGTACCGGGACTAGCAGCCGATACGCAGTATTTT. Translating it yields CASRGVPGLAADTQYF.

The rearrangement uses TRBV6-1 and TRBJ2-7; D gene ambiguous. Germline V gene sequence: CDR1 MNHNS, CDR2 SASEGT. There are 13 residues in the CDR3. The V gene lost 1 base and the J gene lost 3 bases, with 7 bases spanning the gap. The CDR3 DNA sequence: TGTGCCAGCAGTGAAGATAGCCACTACGAGCAGTACTTC. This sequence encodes CASSEDSHYEQYF.

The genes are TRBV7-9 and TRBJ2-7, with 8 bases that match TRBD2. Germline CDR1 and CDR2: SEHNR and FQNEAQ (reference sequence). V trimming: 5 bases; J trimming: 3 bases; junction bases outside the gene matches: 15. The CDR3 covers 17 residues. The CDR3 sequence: CASSPGGEREWGYEQYF. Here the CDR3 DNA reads TGTGCCAGCAGCCCCGGTGGGGAGCGGGAGTGGGGCTACGAGCAGTACTTC.

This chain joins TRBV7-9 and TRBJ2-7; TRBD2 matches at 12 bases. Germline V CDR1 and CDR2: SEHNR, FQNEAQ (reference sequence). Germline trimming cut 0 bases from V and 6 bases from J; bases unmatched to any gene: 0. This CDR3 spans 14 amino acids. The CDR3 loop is CASSLAGLAGEQYF. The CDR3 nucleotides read TGTGCCAGCAGCTTAGCGGGACTAGCGGGCGAGCAGTACTTC.